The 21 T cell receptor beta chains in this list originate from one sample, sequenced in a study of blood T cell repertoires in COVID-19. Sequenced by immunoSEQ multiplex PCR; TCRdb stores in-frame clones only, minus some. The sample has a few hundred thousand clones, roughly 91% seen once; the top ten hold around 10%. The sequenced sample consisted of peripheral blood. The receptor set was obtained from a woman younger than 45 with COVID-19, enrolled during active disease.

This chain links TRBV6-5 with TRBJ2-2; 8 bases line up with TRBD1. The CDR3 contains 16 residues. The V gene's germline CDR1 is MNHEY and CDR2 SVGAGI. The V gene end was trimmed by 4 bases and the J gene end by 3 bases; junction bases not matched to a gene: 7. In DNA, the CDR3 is TGTGCCAGCAGTTTCGTGGGACAGGACTACACCGGGGAGCTGTTTTTT. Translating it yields CASSFVGQDYTGELFF.

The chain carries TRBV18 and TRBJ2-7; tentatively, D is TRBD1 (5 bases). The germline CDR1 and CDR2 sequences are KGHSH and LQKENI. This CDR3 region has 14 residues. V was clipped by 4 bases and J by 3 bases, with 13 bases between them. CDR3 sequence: CASSHRSVVYEQYF. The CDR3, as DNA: TGTGCCAGCTCACACAGGTCGGTAGTCTACGAGCAGTACTTC.

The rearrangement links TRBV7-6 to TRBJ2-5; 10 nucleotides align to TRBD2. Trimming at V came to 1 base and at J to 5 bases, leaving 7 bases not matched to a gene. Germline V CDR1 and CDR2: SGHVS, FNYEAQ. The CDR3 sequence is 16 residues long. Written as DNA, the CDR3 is TGTGCCAGCAGCTTAGTCCGAGTAGCGGGGGGTGAGACCCAGTACTTC. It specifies CASSLVRVAGGETQYF.

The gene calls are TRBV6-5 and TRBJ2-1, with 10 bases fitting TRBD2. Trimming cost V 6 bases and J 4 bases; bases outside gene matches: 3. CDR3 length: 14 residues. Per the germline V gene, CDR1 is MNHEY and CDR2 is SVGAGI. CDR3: CASRGLAPYNEQFF. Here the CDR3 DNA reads TGTGCCAGCAGGGGACTAGCGCCATACAATGAGCAGTTCTTC.

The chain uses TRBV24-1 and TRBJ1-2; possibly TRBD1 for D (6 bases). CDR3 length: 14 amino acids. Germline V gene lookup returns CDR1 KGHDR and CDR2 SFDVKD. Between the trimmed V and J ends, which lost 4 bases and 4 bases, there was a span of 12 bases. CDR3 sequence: CATSERGHAYGYTF. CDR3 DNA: TGTGCCACCAGTGAAAGGGGACACGCCTATGGCTACACCTTC.

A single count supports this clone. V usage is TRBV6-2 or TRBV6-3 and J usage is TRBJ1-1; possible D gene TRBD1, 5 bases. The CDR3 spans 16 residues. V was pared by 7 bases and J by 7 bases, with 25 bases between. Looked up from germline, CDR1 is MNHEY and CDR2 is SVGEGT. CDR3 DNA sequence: TGTGCCAGCACCCCCCGACAGCCTGAATACTCTATTGAAGCTTTCTTT. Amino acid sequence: CASTPRQPEYSIEAFF.

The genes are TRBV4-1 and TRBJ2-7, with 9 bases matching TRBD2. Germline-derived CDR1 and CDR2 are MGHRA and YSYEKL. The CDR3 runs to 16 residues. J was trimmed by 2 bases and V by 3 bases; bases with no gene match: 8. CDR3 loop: CASSQEAGGFPYEQYF. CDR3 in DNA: TGCGCCAGCAGCCAGGAAGCGGGGGGTTTCCCCTACGAGCAGTACTTC.

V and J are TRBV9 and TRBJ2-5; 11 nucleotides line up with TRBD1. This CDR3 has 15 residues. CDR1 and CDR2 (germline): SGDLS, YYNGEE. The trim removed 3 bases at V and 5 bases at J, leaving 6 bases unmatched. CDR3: CASSARDRGSETQYF. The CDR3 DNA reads TGTGCCAGCAGCGCTCGGGACAGGGGGTCGGAGACCCAGTACTTC.

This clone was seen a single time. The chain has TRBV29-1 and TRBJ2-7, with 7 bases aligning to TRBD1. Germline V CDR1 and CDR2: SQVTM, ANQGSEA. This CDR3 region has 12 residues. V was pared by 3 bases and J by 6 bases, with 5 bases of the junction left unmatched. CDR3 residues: CSVEETGREQYF. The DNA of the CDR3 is TGCAGCGTTGAGGAGACAGGGCGCGAGCAGTACTTC.

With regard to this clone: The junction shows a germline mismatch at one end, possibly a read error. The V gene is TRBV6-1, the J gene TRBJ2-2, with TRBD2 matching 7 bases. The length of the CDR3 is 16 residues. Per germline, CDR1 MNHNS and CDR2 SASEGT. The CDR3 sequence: CASTEPWRTSSGELFF. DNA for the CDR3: TGTGCCAGCACTGAACCCTGGCGGACTAGTTCCGGGGAGCTGTTTTTT.

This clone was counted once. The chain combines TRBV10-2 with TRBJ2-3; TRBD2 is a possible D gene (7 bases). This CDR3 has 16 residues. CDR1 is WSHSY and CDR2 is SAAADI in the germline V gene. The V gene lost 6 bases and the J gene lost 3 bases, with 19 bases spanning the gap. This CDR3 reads CASSRGGGFLTDTQYF. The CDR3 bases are TGCGCCAGCAGCCGAGGGGGGGGCTTTTTGACAGATACGCAGTATTTT.

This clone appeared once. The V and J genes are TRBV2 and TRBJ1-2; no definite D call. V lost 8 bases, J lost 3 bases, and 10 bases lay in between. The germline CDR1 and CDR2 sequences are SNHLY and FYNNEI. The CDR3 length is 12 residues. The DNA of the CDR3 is TGTGCCAGCCAGGCGGGCGACTATGGCTACACCTTC. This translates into CASQAGDYGYTF.

The CDR3 DNA follows: TGTGCCAGCAGCTCGACAGGGTTCTATGGCTACACCTTC. Amino acids: CASSSTGFYGYTF. The chain recombines TRBV5-4 with TRBJ1-2; 7 bases agree with TRBD1. CDR1 is SGHNT and CDR2 is YYREEE in the germline V gene (reference sequence). This CDR3 comprises 13 residues. Germline trimming cut 3 bases from V and 4 bases from J; bases unmatched to any gene: 3.

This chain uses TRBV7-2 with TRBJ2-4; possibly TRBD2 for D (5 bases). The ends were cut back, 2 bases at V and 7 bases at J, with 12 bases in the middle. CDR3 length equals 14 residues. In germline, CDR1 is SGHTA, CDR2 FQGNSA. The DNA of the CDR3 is TGTGCCAGCAGCTTAACTAAACTAGTTAACATTCAGTACTTC. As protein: CASSLTKLVNIQYF.

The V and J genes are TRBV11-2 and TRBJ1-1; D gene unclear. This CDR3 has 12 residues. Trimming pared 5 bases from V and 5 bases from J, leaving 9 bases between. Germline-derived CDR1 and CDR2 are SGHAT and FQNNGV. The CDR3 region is CASSPAETEAFF. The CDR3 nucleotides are TGTGCCAGCAGCCCCGCGGAGACTGAAGCTTTCTTT.

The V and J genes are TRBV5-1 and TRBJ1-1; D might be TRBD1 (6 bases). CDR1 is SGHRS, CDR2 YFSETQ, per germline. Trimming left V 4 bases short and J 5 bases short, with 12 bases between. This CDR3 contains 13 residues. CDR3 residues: CASSPGQATEAFF. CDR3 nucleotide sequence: TGCGCCAGCAGCCCGGGACAAGCTACTGAAGCTTTCTTT.

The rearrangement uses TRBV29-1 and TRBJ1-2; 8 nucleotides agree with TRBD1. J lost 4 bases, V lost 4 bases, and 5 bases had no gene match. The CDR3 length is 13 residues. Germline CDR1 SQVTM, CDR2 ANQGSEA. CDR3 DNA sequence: TGCAGCGTTGTGGCAGGGGGCATCTATGGCTACACCTTC. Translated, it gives CSVVAGGIYGYTF.

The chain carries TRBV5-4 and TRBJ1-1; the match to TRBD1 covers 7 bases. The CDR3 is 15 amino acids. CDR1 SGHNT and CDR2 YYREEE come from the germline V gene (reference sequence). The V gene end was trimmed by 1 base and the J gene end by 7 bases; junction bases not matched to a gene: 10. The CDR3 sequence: CASSLQGGPLGEAFF. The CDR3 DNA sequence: TGTGCCAGCAGCTTGCAGGGGGGCCCCCTTGGTGAAGCTTTCTTT.

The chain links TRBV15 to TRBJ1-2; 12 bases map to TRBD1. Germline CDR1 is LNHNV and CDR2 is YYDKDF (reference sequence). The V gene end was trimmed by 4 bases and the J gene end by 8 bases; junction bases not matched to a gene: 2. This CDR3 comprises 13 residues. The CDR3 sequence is CATSTGTGGGYTF. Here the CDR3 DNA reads TGTGCCACCAGCACCGGGACAGGGGGCGGCTACACCTTC.

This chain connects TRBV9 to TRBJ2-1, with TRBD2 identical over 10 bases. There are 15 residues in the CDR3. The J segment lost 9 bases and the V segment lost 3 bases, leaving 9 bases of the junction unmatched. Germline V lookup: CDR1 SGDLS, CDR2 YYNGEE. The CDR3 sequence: CASSAQRGGLGEQFF. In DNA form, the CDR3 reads TGTGCCAGCAGCGCCCAGCGGGGGGGCCTCGGTGAGCAGTTCTTC.

DNA of the CDR3: TGTGCCAGCAGCAGCCTGGACAGTAGTAACCAAGAGACCCAGTACTTC. Amino acids: CASSSLDSSNQETQYF. The chain recombines TRBV5-6 with TRBJ2-5; TRBD1 might be the D (6 bases). V was trimmed by 4 bases and J by 0 bases, leaving 16 bases between them. CDR3 length: 16 residues. Germline CDR1 reads SGHDT; CDR2 reads YYEEEE.